This TCR beta chain was recovered during a study of neurological immune-mediated disorders. Study outcomes and limitations: When the repertoires were sorted by phylogenetic grouping, those of 18 of 34 multiple sclerosis patients ended up in one related-CDR3 cluster, a possible signature.

The unsorted libraries had their origin in 2 million PBMCs stored at -80 C. This clonotype was seen repeatedly, ten times or more. Its antigen is not known. Germline V gene sequence: CDR1 SNHLY, CDR2 FYNNEI. This CDR3 region has 13 residues. V shed 1 base and J 8 bases; nucleotides not matched to a gene: 4. Each CDR3 protein gets one entry after TCRdb re-called the 5' RACE reads with MiXCR. Among about 66,000 distinct CDR3 sequences listed, approximately 4.1% were seen once. This chain links TRBV2 with TRBJ1-1, with TRBD1 matching over 7 bases. Input material: PBMCs. This clonotype was obtained from a man aged 25-40 years with multiple sclerosis. DNA for the CDR3: TGTGCCAGCAGTGAAGAAGGGGGACAGGAAGCTTTCTTT. This sequence encodes CASSEEGGQEAFF.